This passage covers 4 T cell receptor beta chains from one sample sequenced in a study of blood T cell repertoires in COVID-19. Method: immunoSEQ multiplex PCR; TCRdb's copy keeps in-frame clones and lacks some. In the table there are about 170,000 clones, about 83% of which are singletons. The sequenced sample was peripheral blood. The receptors originated from a woman of 80 years or more with acute or convalescent COVID-19.

This chain uses TRBV6-5 with TRBJ2-5; 7 bases align to TRBD1. J was trimmed by 3 bases and V by 4 bases; bases with no gene match: 5. This CDR3 comprises 14 residues. The germline gives CDR1 MNHEY, CDR2 SVGAGI. DNA for the CDR3: TGTGCCAGCAGTTCGTATGGGACAGAAGAGACCCAGTACTTC. Its protein product is CASSSYGTEETQYF.

This rearrangement joins TRBV3-1 (or the pseudogene TRBV3-2) to TRBJ1-4; D is ambiguous. CDR1 is LGHDT and CDR2 is YNNKEL in the germline V gene (reference sequence). The V end was cut by 4 bases, the J end by 7 bases, with 16 bases between. CDR3 length equals 15 residues. The CDR3 sequence: CASSPTGSDGEKLFF. The CDR3 nucleotides are TGTGCCAGCAGCCCTACCGGGTCCGATGGTGAAAAACTGTTTTTT.

A single count supports this clone. The genes are TRBV6-4 and TRBJ2-1, with TRBD2 identical over 9 bases. Germline CDR1 and CDR2: MRHNA and SNTAGT. The length of the CDR3 is 15 residues. Unmatched junction bases numbered 8, after V lost 6 bases and J lost 5 bases. As DNA, the CDR3 is TGTGCCAGCAGCTCACTAGCGGGTCAGAACAATGAGCAGTTCTTC. It is translated as CASSSLAGQNNEQFF.

Here the CDR3 reads CASSLAAQASGELFF. The CDR3, as DNA: TGCGCCAGCAGCCTAGCGGCCCAGGCGTCCGGGGAGCTGTTTTTT. J is TRBJ2-2 and V is TRBV5-1; 7 nucleotides match TRBD2. The germline gives CDR1 SGHRS, CDR2 YFSETQ. This CDR3 has 15 residues. V was clipped by 4 bases and J by 6 bases; unmatched bases: 9.